Reported below is one TCR beta chain. The antigen this receptor binds is unknown. No much larger clonotype is one base removed from it; base qualities were not supplied. This sample is drawn from a study of T cell responses to AZD1222 COVID-19 vaccine (dated by TCRdb to about 2021). At the level of the whole study: A total of approximately 240 trial participants underwent TCR sequencing, of whom more than 200 had received two doses of AZD1222 and about 25 had received two doses of the MenACWY control vaccine. Enrollment into the trials was organized by age into subgroups of 18-55, 56-69 and 70-plus years, and those subgroups contained 148, 28 and 57 TCR-sequenced participants, respectively.

The CDR3 regions of human TCRbeta chains were subjected to immunosequencing. In the authors' own workflow: TCRs in the repertoires were matched against a reference library of SARS-CoV-2-specific TCRs that had been generated with the MIRA antigen-specificity platform. Breadth meant the fraction of unique TCRs that were SARS-CoV-2-associated, whereas depth meant the fraction of total T cells that were SARS-CoV-2-associated. Using the MIRA data, each spike-specific TCR was assigned both to the spike region to which the TCR was reactive and to a CD4 or CD8 class. Log10-transformed breadth and depth values were compared by one-way ANOVA with Sidak's multiple comparisons tests. TCRdb stores this immuneACCESS table with in-frame sequences only. Part of the clones is absent; in the studies checked, under half of the shortfall reflects unresolved V genes, and no reason is known for the rest. That table is the source of V, J and clone size, and D and trimming were worked out from the DNA. The sample yields roughly 35,000 clones; approximately 84% were counted once. The ten largest make up roughly 11% of the sample.

What the work shows at the level of the full study, not this receptor alone: Only five or six AZD1222 recipients were SARS-CoV-2 seropositive at baseline, limiting conclusions about previously exposed vaccinees. The 56-69-year group was small, and its depth increase did not reach significance, likely because of low power. Reportedly, close to half of the unique spike-specific TCRs recognized epitopes lying outside the regions that are mutated in the B.1.351 and B.1.1.7 variants. Because no samples from the day 14 peak response were available, repertoires could be characterized only after the peak T cell response. Vaccine-associated CD4 TCRs spanned the whole spike protein, with dominant responses in regions 160-218 and 743-854. Participants were mostly white British, with more females than males. The authors suggested clonal diversity may have been underestimated. After two AZD1222 doses, spike-specific TCR breadth and depth were significantly higher than at day 0 and than in MenACWY recipients.

The time point label on this specimen signifies: about 28 days (+/-7) after the second vaccine dose. AZD1222 recipients given second doses at about 4 weeks or at about 12 weeks were pooled, since spike-specific TCR depth and breadth were not found to differ between the two schedules. Samples from vaccinated people were obtained from the UK trials COV001 and COV002, which included a single-blind randomized controlled phase 2/3 trial of AZD1222 (ChAdOx1 nCoV-19) in healthy adults. For TCRbeta chain sequencing, PBMC samples from trial participants were taken at day 0 and at day 28 after the second dose. Its CDR3 holds 14 amino acids, cysteine through phenylalanine. Only the CDR3 DNA is retained, 42 bases long and in frame from the first base. The germline ends are 8 bases apart after V is trimmed by 6 bases and J by 0 bases. Reading the germline V gene (reference sequence) gives CDR1 LNHDA and CDR2 SQIVND.

The sequence derives from an adult who received the AZD1222 COVID-19 vaccine. Sample: peripheral blood, taken 28 days after the second AZD1222 dose. Recombination joined TRBV19 with TRBJ2-2; TRBD2 is a possible D gene, resting on 5 matching bases. CDR3 loop: CASREATNTGELFF. The sequence in DNA is TGTGCCAGTAGGGAGGCCACGAACACCGGGGAGCTGTTTTTT.